Following are 31 T cell receptor beta chains from one sample sequenced in a study of blood T cell repertoires in COVID-19. TCRdb's table, derived via immunoSEQ multiplex PCR, lists solely in-frame clones and lacks some. The data contain approximately 140,000 clones, 87% of them singletons. Material: peripheral blood. The receptors derive from an older woman with active or convalescent COVID-19.

This chain uses TRBV6-2 or TRBV6-3 with TRBJ1-2; D unresolved. The CDR3 is made up of 15 amino acids. CDR1 is MNHEY and CDR2 is SVGEGT in the germline V gene. V gave up 5 bases and J gave up 6 bases, with 19 bases separating them. CDR3 in DNA: TGTGCCAGCAGTCCCCGGGGAGGGCTGATCGATGGCTACACCTTC. This sequence encodes CASSPRGGLIDGYTF.

V and J are TRBV2 and TRBJ1-1; weak D call: TRBD1 (5 bases). This CDR3 has 13 residues. V was shortened by 5 bases and J by 5 bases, with 12 bases between the two germline ends. CDR1 and CDR2 (germline): SNHLY, FYNNEI. This chain's CDR3 is CASSQAGKTEAFF. CDR3 DNA sequence: TGTGCCAGCAGTCAGGCAGGGAAGACTGAAGCTTTCTTT.

This chain uses TRBV12-3 or TRBV12-4 with TRBJ2-2; the match to TRBD1 covers 7 bases. The CDR3 consists of 13 residues. After removal of 5 bases from V and 8 bases from J, the junction contained 5 bases not matched to a gene. In DNA, the CDR3 is TGTGCCAGCAGTGGGACAGTCAAAGGGGAGCTGTTTTTT. As protein: CASSGTVKGELFF.

V is TRBV5-6 and J is TRBJ1-2; 7 nucleotides match TRBD1. The CDR3 contains 18 residues. Germline V gene sequence: CDR1 SGHDT, CDR2 YYEEEE. J gave up 0 bases and V 3 bases, and 14 bases lay outside the gene matches. The CDR3 DNA sequence: TGTGCCAGCAGCTCGAGTACCGGGACAGCAACTACTAACTATGGCTACACCTTC. Amino acid sequence: CASSSSTGTATTNYGYTF.

V is TRBV27 and J is TRBJ2-7; TRBD1 agrees at 7 bases. Germline V lookup: CDR1 MNHEY, CDR2 SMNVEV (reference sequence). The CDR3 totals 13 residues. J was trimmed by 5 bases and V by 5 bases; bases with no gene match: 6. The DNA of the CDR3 is TGTGCCAGCAGTACCCTGACAGGGAACGAGCAGTACTTC. The encoded protein is CASSTLTGNEQYF.

The V call is TRBV7-9, the J call TRBJ2-5, with D uncertain. Germline CDR1 and CDR2: SEHNR and FQNEAQ (reference sequence). With 7 bases removed from V and 5 bases from J, the gap between germline ends came to 17 bases. This CDR3 contains 14 residues. The CDR3 DNA is TGTGCCAGCAAACCCACTTGGGCTGGGGAGACCCAGTACTTC. Encoded protein: CASKPTWAGETQYF.

In nucleotides, the CDR3 is TGTGCCAGCCTGACAGGGGTTGTCTCACCCCTCCACTTT. Translation gives CASLTGVVSPLHF. The V gene is TRBV21-1, the J gene TRBJ1-6; TRBD1 was called by the table and not checked on the DNA. TRBV21-1 is marked as a pseudogene. This CDR3 region has 13 residues.

This clone was recorded only once. This rearrangement joins TRBV18 to TRBJ2-3; perhaps TRBD2 as D (5 bases). Trimming took 3 bases from V and 10 from J, leaving 11 bases between them. The CDR3 runs 12 residues. Germline V gene sequence: CDR1 KGHSH, CDR2 LQKENI. CDR3 amino acids: CASSPDEEAQYF. The DNA for the CDR3 is TGTGCCAGCTCACCCGACGAGGAGGCGCAGTATTTT.

Only one count was recorded for this clone. The chain couples TRBV6-5 to TRBJ2-3; the match to TRBD2 covers 7 bases. The CDR3 sequence is 14 residues long. The V gene's germline CDR1 is MNHEY and CDR2 SVGAGI. With 2 bases clipped from V and 4 bases from J, the junction kept 3 bases outside the gene matches. The CDR3 protein is CASSYSGAADTQYF. CDR3 DNA sequence: TGTGCCAGCAGTTACAGCGGGGCCGCAGATACGCAGTATTTT.

This chain links TRBV12-3 or TRBV12-4 with TRBJ2-7, with a tentative D call TRBD1 (6 bases). V was cut by 7 bases and J by 4 bases, with 14 bases left in between. This CDR3 is 13 amino acids long. In DNA, the CDR3 is TGTGCCAGCAAACGGGACACAGAGTACGAGCAGTACTTC. This encodes CASKRDTEYEQYF.

The chain is built from TRBV27 and TRBJ2-7; 7 nucleotides line up with TRBD2. Looked up from germline, CDR1 is MNHEY and CDR2 is SMNVEV (reference sequence). The CDR3 extends over 15 amino acids. Trimming cost V 3 bases and J 2 bases; bases outside gene matches: 7. The CDR3 protein is CASSLAPSGTYEQYF. CDR3 DNA sequence: TGTGCCAGCAGTTTGGCCCCTAGCGGTACCTACGAGCAGTACTTC.

The V and J genes are TRBV4-3 and TRBJ2-7, with a weak D call TRBD2 (7 bases). This CDR3 contains 16 residues. Germline assignment: CDR1 LGHNA and CDR2 YSLEER. V lost 1 base and J lost 2, with 15 bases in between. CDR3 in DNA: TGCGCCAGCAGCCAAGGAACGGAGGGGGGGGCCTACGAGCAGTACTTC. It specifies CASSQGTEGGAYEQYF.

The table lists this clone with a few counts. The gene calls are TRBV3-1 (or the pseudogene TRBV3-2) and TRBJ2-5; maybe TRBD1 (6 bases). CDR1 and CDR2 (germline): LGHDT, YNNKEL (reference sequence). The CDR3 spans 15 residues. Trimming removed 3 bases from V and 5 bases from J, with 16 bases in between. CDR3 protein: CASSHIRGGAETQYF. CDR3 sequence (DNA): TGTGCCAGCAGCCACATTCGAGGGGGAGCGGAGACCCAGTACTTC.

This sequence joins TRBV6-2 or TRBV6-3 and TRBJ2-7; perhaps TRBD1 as D (6 bases). The V end lost 5 bases, the J end lost 6 bases, and 11 bases lay between the germline ends. This CDR3 has 12 residues. Germline V gives CDR1 MNHEY, CDR2 SVGEGT. CDR3 loop: CASSLTGFEQYF. CDR3 nucleotides: TGTGCCAGCAGTCTTACAGGGTTCGAGCAGTACTTC.

The chain couples TRBV4-3 to TRBJ2-7; TRBD1 agrees at 9 bases. The germline V gene encodes CDR1 LGHNA and CDR2 YSLEER. V lost 8 bases to trimming and J lost 6 bases; unmatched junction nucleotides: 5. The CDR3 covers 12 residues. This chain's CDR3 is CASSGTGTEQYF. Written as DNA, the CDR3 is TGCGCCAGCTCCGGGACAGGGACCGAGCAGTACTTC.

The chain couples TRBV10-3 to TRBJ2-3, with a tentative D call TRBD1 (6 bases). From germline, CDR1 is ENHRY and CDR2 SYGVKD. The V gene lost 5 bases and the J gene lost 3 bases, with 15 bases spanning the gap. The CDR3 covers 15 residues. The CDR3 reads CAISKTQGVTDTQYF. CDR3 bases: TGTGCCATCAGTAAGACACAGGGAGTTACAGATACGCAGTATTTT.

This chain uses TRBV5-1 with TRBJ1-6, with 7 nucleotides matching TRBD1. CDR1 is SGHRS and CDR2 is YFSETQ in the germline V gene. The J segment lost 9 bases and the V segment lost 0 bases, leaving 9 bases of the junction unmatched. The CDR3 runs to 16 residues. DNA for the CDR3: TGCGCCAGCAGCTTGGTCGTCGCAGGGGGTGGTTCACCCCTCCACTTT. Translating it yields CASSLVVAGGGSPLHF.

V and J are TRBV6-4 and TRBJ2-7; 10 positions agree with TRBD1. This CDR3 is built from 16 residues. Germline V CDR1 and CDR2: MRHNA, SNTAGT. After removal of 6 bases from V and 0 bases from J, the junction contained 8 bases not matched to a gene. The CDR3, as DNA: TGTGCCAGCAGCCTCACCGGGACAGGGGCCTCCTACGAGCAGTACTTC. Amino acid sequence: CASSLTGTGASYEQYF.

The rearrangement joins TRBV4-1 to TRBJ1-2; TRBD1 is a possible D gene (6 bases). Trimming took 4 bases from V and 5 from J, leaving 11 bases between them. The CDR3 runs to 13 residues. The germline V gene encodes CDR1 MGHRA and CDR2 YSYEKL. In nucleotides, the CDR3 is TGCGCCAGCAGCCCTCCGACAGGTTATGGCTACACCTTC. Its translation is CASSPPTGYGYTF.

This clone was seen a single time. The V and J genes are TRBV3-1 (or the pseudogene TRBV3-2) and TRBJ1-5; TRBD1 agrees at 9 bases. V trimming: 4 bases; J trimming: 5 bases; junction bases outside the gene matches: 3. The germline CDR1 and CDR2 sequences are LGHDT and YNNKEL (reference sequence). The CDR3 totals 14 residues. The CDR3 sequence is CASSLGQGDQPQHF. The CDR3 coding sequence is TGTGCCAGCAGCCTGGGACAGGGTGATCAGCCCCAGCATTTT.

The chain combines TRBV4-1 with TRBJ1-1; D is undetermined. The CDR3 is made up of 15 amino acids. Trimming left V 2 bases short and J 3 bases short, with 13 bases between. CDR1 MGHRA and CDR2 YSYEKL come from the germline V gene. Written as DNA, the CDR3 is TGCGCCAGCAGCCAATTCCCGTCCCCGGACACTGAAGCTTTCTTT. The encoded protein is CASSQFPSPDTEAFF.

This clone has more than one count but fewer than ten. This sequence joins TRBV5-1 and TRBJ2-6; maybe TRBD2 (5 bases). There are 15 residues in the CDR3. The germline V gene encodes CDR1 SGHRS and CDR2 YFSETQ. Between the trimmed V and J ends, which lost 4 bases and 5 bases, there was a span of 13 bases. This chain's CDR3 is CASSEPMDWANVLTF. Here the CDR3 DNA reads TGCGCCAGCAGCGAACCCATGGACTGGGCCAACGTCCTGACTTTC.

The chain has TRBV7-9 and TRBJ1-2; 9 nucleotides align to TRBD1. Germline CDR1 SEHNR, CDR2 FQNEAQ (reference sequence). Trimming removed 4 bases from V and 5 bases from J; junction bases left unmatched: 8. This CDR3 region has 15 residues. CDR3 residues: CASSSSGTGFYGYTF. The DNA of the CDR3 is TGTGCCAGCAGCTCGTCCGGGACAGGGTTTTATGGCTACACCTTC.

The V and J genes are TRBV7-9 and TRBJ1-2, with 7 bases lining up with TRBD1. The V and J ends lost 4 bases and 4 bases, in that order; junction bases with no gene match: 3. Germline loops: CDR1 SEHNR, CDR2 FQNEAQ (reference sequence). The CDR3 has 13 amino acids. DNA of the CDR3: TGTGCCAGCAGCTCGGGACAGCCCTATGGCTACACCTTC. Its protein product is CASSSGQPYGYTF. The whole variable domain, remainder taken from reference TRBV7-9 and TRBJ1-2, is DTGVSQNPRHKITKRGQNVTFRCDPISEHNRLYWYRQTLGQGPEFLTYFQNEAQLEKSRLLSDRFSAERPKGSFSTLEIQRTEQGDSAMYLCASSSGQPYGYTFGSGTRLTVV.

The table lists this clone with many counts. The chain carries TRBV7-9 and TRBJ2-3; 11 positions match TRBD2. This CDR3 is 16 amino acids long. From germline, CDR1 is SEHNR and CDR2 FQNEAQ (reference sequence). Unmatched junction bases numbered 5, after V lost 4 bases and J lost 2 bases. The CDR3 loop reads CASSSPLAGDTDTQYF. The CDR3 DNA sequence: TGTGCCAGCAGCTCACCACTAGCGGGGGACACAGATACGCAGTATTTT.

The chain is built from TRBV12-3 or TRBV12-4 and TRBJ1-2; no definite D call. CDR3 length equals 13 residues. V lost 2 bases, J lost 4 bases, and 8 bases lay in between. The CDR3 DNA sequence: TGTGCCAGCAGTTTACTTCCAGGCTATGGCTACACCTTC. Its translation is CASSLLPGYGYTF.

The chain links TRBV15 to TRBJ1-5; perhaps TRBD1 as D (5 bases). This CDR3 comprises 13 residues. Germline CDR1 is LNHNV and CDR2 is YYDKDF (reference sequence). V was cut by 5 bases and J by 4 bases, with 9 bases left in between. CDR3 sequence (DNA): TGTGCCACCAGCTTCGACAGAAATCAGCCCCAGCATTTT. Its protein is CATSFDRNQPQHF.

The rearrangement joins TRBV5-1 to TRBJ1-1; 11 nucleotides line up with TRBD1. Germline lookup yields CDR1 SGHRS and CDR2 YFSETQ. The CDR3 contains 13 residues. The trim removed 3 bases at V and 5 bases at J, leaving 0 bases unmatched. This CDR3 is CASSWDRGTEAFF. CDR3 sequence (DNA): TGCGCCAGCAGCTGGGACAGGGGGACTGAAGCTTTCTTT.

The CDR3 region is CSVGPGQGGDTQYF. The CDR3 DNA is TGCAGCGTGGGGCCGGGACAGGGGGGAGATACGCAGTATTTT. The genes are TRBV29-1 and TRBJ2-3; TRBD1 matches 11 bases. The CDR3 totals 14 residues. Trimming took 6 bases from V and 5 from J; bases not matched to a gene: 7. Germline CDR1 is SQVTM and CDR2 is ANQGSEA.

CDR3 bases: TGTGCCAGCAGCGTAGGAGGGACTAGGGGGAATGAGCAGTTCTTC. Amino acids: CASSVGGTRGNEQFF. The chain employs TRBV9 and TRBJ2-1; TRBD2 matches at 8 bases. The germline V gene encodes CDR1 SGDLS and CDR2 YYNGEE. This CDR3 is built from 15 residues. V trimming: 0 bases; J trimming: 7 bases; junction bases outside the gene matches: 6.

The chain links TRBV7-2 to TRBJ1-5; D uncertain. The CDR3 spans 15 residues. Between the trimmed V and J ends, which lost 1 base and 4 bases, there was a span of 11 bases. CDR1 and CDR2 from the germline V gene are SGHTA and FQGNSA. CDR3 nucleotide sequence: TGTGCCAGCAGCTTAGGAGGAGGCACAAATCAGCCCCAGCATTTT. Its protein is CASSLGGGTNQPQHF.